The clone carrying this T cell receptor beta chain has a single count. As yet, its antigen is unknown. The data originate from a study of cytomegalovirus exposure and HLA in healthy donors. Study background: In a later analysis, the roughly 120 validation repertoires were reported to have used the same platform as the roughly 610 first-cohort repertoires. The study, taken as a whole, reports: First-cohort TCR clusters tended to co-occur in the 130 or so validation repertoires, a later analysis found. Reported results showed that the classifier diagnosed cytomegalovirus status with high specificity and sensitivity.

Germline CDR1 is SGHVS and CDR2 is FNYEAQ. V lost 1 base and J lost 3, with 13 bases in between. CDR3 length: 17 residues. Only in-frame clones appear in the TCRdb table, and some are missing; sequencing was by immunoSEQ multiplex PCR. This table holds about 110,000 clones, more than 70% found once. The chain links TRBV7-6 to TRBJ1-6; D remains unclear. Sequences were obtained from PBMCs. The TCR was taken from a woman under 30 in good health and CMV-seronegative. CDR3 in DNA: TGTGCCAGCAGCTTAGGAGGTGGAACGAACTATAATTCACCCCTCCACTTT. Its protein is CASSLGGGTNYNSPLHF.